This T cell receptor beta chain stems from a study of cytomegalovirus exposure and HLA in healthy donors. The study's findings and limits: In an earlier analysis, most TCR beta V segments were productive about 90% or about 30% of the time. TCR beta chains numbering some 160 were designated cytomegalovirus-associated. A later analysis linked a missense DCLRE1C variant to TCR beta V- and J-gene trimming.

Primers for the PCR totalled 60 Vbeta and 13 Jbeta. The protocol was immunoSEQ multiplex PCR, while the TCRdb copy is restricted to in-frame clones and leaves out a portion. The data contain approximately 92,000 clones, 70% to 80% of them singletons. This clone was recorded once. Antigen specificity is unknown. The CDR3 covers 17 residues. The germline CDR1 and CDR2 sequences are KGHSH and LQKENI. V shed 4 bases and J 2 bases; nucleotides not matched to a gene: 12. Material: PBMCs. The chain links TRBV18 to TRBJ2-5; 8 bases agree with TRBD1. This TCR was recovered from a man in his 60s in good health and CMV-seronegative. As DNA, the CDR3 is TGTGCCAGCTCACTCCTTATGGGACAGGAGCGACAAGAGACCCAGTACTTC. This codes for CASSLLMGQERQETQYF. Combining the CDR3 with reference TRBV18 and TRBJ2-5 gives the whole variable domain NAGVMQNPRHLVRRRGQEARLRCSPMKGHSHVYWYRQLPEEGLKFMVYLQKENIIDESGMPKERFSAEFPKEGPSILRIQQVVRGDSAAYFCASSLLMGQERQETQYFGPGTRLLVL.